Sequencing of this TCR beta chain was carried out in a study of blood T cell repertoires in COVID-19. Overall study context: Sample material is recorded as cDNA or gDNA derived from T cells, B-cell-depleted T cells, or PBMCs.

J lost 3 bases, V lost 5 bases, and 4 bases had no gene match. CDR3 length: 13 residues. Germline V lookup: CDR1 SGHTA, CDR2 FQGTGA. Seattle patients were enrolled during active infection and followed longitudinally. Authors' processing steps: How many nucleated cells were present was estimated from reference gene primer amplification. The table came from immunoSEQ multiplex PCR; TCRdb's copy has only in-frame clones and leaves some out. The D gene and trimming were derived from the DNA, and the V and J assignments and clone size from that table. The sample has some 94,000 clones; approximately 90% are singletons.

The chain uses TRBV7-3 and TRBJ2-7; TRBD1 matches at 7 bases. This clonotype was sampled from an older woman with COVID-19, enrolled during active disease. The source material was peripheral blood. For the CDR3, the DNA is TGTGCCAGCAGCAAACGACAGGGCTACGAGCAGTACTTC. This translates into CASSKRQGYEQYF.